A selection of T cell receptor beta chains follows, all from one sample in a study of beta chain features in type 1 diabetes. Clones were sequenced by immunoSEQ multiplex PCR, and TCRdb holds only the in-frame ones, with some missing. The sample yields roughly 230,000 clones, 9.6% seen once. Sequenced input: naive CD4+ T cells from blood. These receptors were collected from a woman aged 18-29 years in good health. Both conserved end residues are part of each CDR3. A D gene is named only where the DNA matches it firmly. Clone size is stated in some rows and not others, as once, few, many or a class when expanded.

clone_size: few; j_call: TRBJ2-6; v_call: TRBV28; d_call: .; cdr3_nt: TGTGCCAGCAGTTTATCCCTACGGGGGGCCAACGTCCTGACTTTC; cdr3_aa: CASSLSLRGANVLTF
clone_size: .; j_call: TRBJ1-1; v_call: TRBV29-1; d_call: TRBD1; cdr3_nt: TGCAGCGCTATTCGGACAGGGCGGAGCACTGAAGCTTTCTTT; cdr3_aa: CSAIRTGRSTEAFF
clone_size: few; j_call: TRBJ2-3; v_call: TRBV27; d_call: .; cdr3_nt: TGTGCCACCTCTAAGGCGGGGATCACAGATACGCAGTATTTT; cdr3_aa: CATSKAGITDTQYF
clone_size: .; j_call: TRBJ2-1; v_call: TRBV5-1; d_call: TRBD2; cdr3_nt: TGCGCCAGCAGCTCCCGGCCCGGACTAGCTTCCAATGAGCAGTTCTTC; cdr3_aa: CASSSRPGLASNEQFF
clone_size: .; j_call: TRBJ1-5; v_call: TRBV6-6; d_call: .; cdr3_nt: TGTGCCAGCAGTTACTCGACGGGTGGAAACAATCAGCCCCAGCATTTT; cdr3_aa: CASSYSTGGNNQPQHF
clone_size: few; j_call: TRBJ1-1; v_call: TRBV5-1; d_call: .; cdr3_nt: TGCGCCAGCAGCTTGCAATCCCGGACTGAAGCTTTCTTT; cdr3_aa: CASSLQSRTEAFF
clone_size: .; j_call: TRBJ2-1; v_call: TRBV10-3; d_call: .; cdr3_nt: TGTGCCATCAGTGAGACCCCCTCGCGAAATGAGCAGTTCTTC; cdr3_aa: CAISETPSRNEQFF
clone_size: few; j_call: TRBJ1-1; v_call: TRBV7-3; d_call: .; cdr3_nt: TGTGCCAGCAGCTTAAAGGGTGGGAGCACTGAAGCTTTCTTT; cdr3_aa: CASSLKGGSTEAFF
clone_size: .; j_call: TRBJ2-5; v_call: TRBV6-1; d_call: TRBD1; cdr3_nt: TGTGCCAGCAGTGTACTCCGACAGGGTGAGACCCAGTACTTC; cdr3_aa: CASSVLRQGETQYF
clone_size: .; j_call: TRBJ1-5; v_call: TRBV30; d_call: .; cdr3_nt: TGTGCCTGGTCGGGGGGAATCAATCAGCCCCAGCATTTT; cdr3_aa: CAWSGGINQPQHF
clone_size: few; j_call: TRBJ1-2; v_call: TRBV5-4; d_call: .; cdr3_nt: TGTGCCAGCAGCTTGGTAGGGGGTCGGTATGGCTACACCTTC; cdr3_aa: CASSLVGGRYGYTF
clone_size: .; j_call: TRBJ2-1; v_call: TRBV2; d_call: .; cdr3_nt: TGTGCCAGCAGTGAACAAGGCGGAAGCTCCTACAATGAGCAGTTCTTC; cdr3_aa: CASSEQGGSSYNEQFF
clone_size: .; j_call: TRBJ2-1; v_call: TRBV4-2; d_call: TRBD2; cdr3_nt: TGTGCCAGCAGCCACCTACTAGCGGAGTCCTACAATGAGCAGTTCTTC; cdr3_aa: CASSHLLAESYNEQFF
clone_size: .; j_call: TRBJ2-5; v_call: TRBV6-1; d_call: .; cdr3_nt: TGTGCCAGCAGTGGGCCAGGACAAGAGACCCAGTACTTC; cdr3_aa: CASSGPGQETQYF
clone_size: .; j_call: TRBJ2-1; v_call: TRBV4-2; d_call: TRBD2; cdr3_nt: TGTGCCAGCAGCCAAGCCGGGACTAGGCCTAATGAGCAGTTCTTC; cdr3_aa: CASSQAGTRPNEQFF
clone_size: few; j_call: TRBJ2-3; v_call: TRBV5-1; d_call: TRBD2; cdr3_nt: TGCGCCAGCAGCGCTGGACTAGCGGGAGCAACGGACAGGGATACGCAGTATTTT; cdr3_aa: CASSAGLAGATDRDTQYF
clone_size: .; j_call: TRBJ2-7; v_call: TRBV15; d_call: TRBD2; cdr3_nt: TGTGCCACCAGGGCTAGCGGGGGTTACGAGCAGTACTTC; cdr3_aa: CATRASGGYEQYF
clone_size: .; j_call: TRBJ1-3; v_call: TRBV30; d_call: .; cdr3_nt: TGTGCCTGGAGTAGGGGCTCTGGAAACACCATATATTTT; cdr3_aa: CAWSRGSGNTIYF
clone_size: few; j_call: TRBJ1-6; v_call: TRBV5-1; d_call: .; cdr3_nt: TGCGCCAGCAGCTTGGAACCTATTGGTTCACCCCTCCACTTT; cdr3_aa: CASSLEPIGSPLHF
clone_size: few; j_call: TRBJ2-2; v_call: TRBV5-1; d_call: TRBD1; cdr3_nt: TGCGCCAGCAGGGCAGGGGGCGTTGACACCGGGGAGCTGTTTTTT; cdr3_aa: CASRAGGVDTGELFF
clone_size: .; j_call: TRBJ2-1; v_call: TRBV6-1; d_call: .; cdr3_nt: TGTGCCAGCAGTGAATTCAAGGGGATCGATGAGCAGTTCTTC; cdr3_aa: CASSEFKGIDEQFF
clone_size: .; j_call: TRBJ2-5; v_call: TRBV6-1; d_call: .; cdr3_nt: TGTGCCAGCAGTGAACTGGGGGCGCCCGCGGAGACCCAGTACTTC; cdr3_aa: CASSELGAPAETQYF
clone_size: few; j_call: TRBJ2-1; v_call: TRBV15; d_call: .; cdr3_nt: TGTGCCACCAGCAGACGTCCCGGAAAACAGTTCCCTGAGCAGTTCTTC; cdr3_aa: CATSRRPGKQFPEQFF
clone_size: .; j_call: TRBJ1-2; v_call: TRBV7-9; d_call: TRBD1; cdr3_nt: TGTGCCAGCAGCCAGGGACAGGGTGTTGGCTACACCTTC; cdr3_aa: CASSQGQGVGYTF
clone_size: few; j_call: TRBJ1-3; v_call: TRBV5-1; d_call: .; cdr3_nt: TGCGCCAGCTCCGCCGGGTCGTCTGGAAACACCATATATTTT; cdr3_aa: CASSAGSSGNTIYF
clone_size: many; j_call: TRBJ1-1; v_call: TRBV7-2; d_call: TRBD1; cdr3_nt: TGTGCCAGCAGCTTAGCGGCACAGGGGGCCAACACTGAAGCTTTCTTT; cdr3_aa: CASSLAAQGANTEAFF
clone_size: .; j_call: TRBJ2-7; v_call: TRBV9; d_call: .; cdr3_nt: TGTGCCAGCAGCGTAAGTGAGGGCCTGGCCTACGAGCAGTACTTC; cdr3_aa: CASSVSEGLAYEQYF
clone_size: .; j_call: TRBJ1-2; v_call: TRBV4-2; d_call: TRBD1; cdr3_nt: TGTGCCAGCAGCCAAGGACCTCTCAGGGGGCCCTATGGCTACACCTTC; cdr3_aa: CASSQGPLRGPYGYTF
clone_size: .; j_call: TRBJ2-1; v_call: TRBV7-6; d_call: TRBD2; cdr3_nt: TGTGCCAGCAGCCTCGGGACTAGCGGGGACAGGCAACAGTTCTTC; cdr3_aa: CASSLGTSGDRQQFF
clone_size: .; j_call: TRBJ2-1; v_call: TRBV5-1; d_call: .; cdr3_nt: TGCGCCAGCAGCCTGGGCCTAGCTACACCAAATGAGCAGTTCTTC; cdr3_aa: CASSLGLATPNEQFF
clone_size: few; j_call: TRBJ2-3; v_call: TRBV11-2; d_call: .; cdr3_nt: TGTGCCAGCAGCTTAGATAGGGGGACAGATACGCAGTATTTT; cdr3_aa: CASSLDRGTDTQYF
clone_size: .; j_call: TRBJ1-5; v_call: TRBV30; d_call: TRBD1; cdr3_nt: TGTGCCTGGAGTGTACCCCGGACAGGGGGCCGGCAGCCCCAGCATTTT; cdr3_aa: CAWSVPRTGGRQPQHF
clone_size: few; j_call: TRBJ1-2; v_call: TRBV18; d_call: .; cdr3_nt: TGTGCCAGCTCACCACCGCCCCGGGAAAACGGGTACTATGGCTACACCTTC; cdr3_aa: CASSPPPRENGYYGYTF
clone_size: once; j_call: TRBJ1-1; v_call: TRBV6-5; d_call: .; cdr3_nt: TGTGCCAGCAAAAAACAGAACACTGAAGCTTTCTTT; cdr3_aa: CASKKQNTEAFF
clone_size: few; j_call: TRBJ1-2; v_call: TRBV6-1; d_call: TRBD1; cdr3_nt: TGTGCCAGCACCCGAGGACAGGGGGGCTACACCTTC; cdr3_aa: CASTRGQGGYTF
clone_size: .; j_call: TRBJ1-2; v_call: TRBV2; d_call: .; cdr3_nt: TGTGCCGGCGAGGACATCGCCTTCAATGGCTACACCTTC; cdr3_aa: CAGEDIAFNGYTF
clone_size: few; j_call: TRBJ2-2; v_call: TRBV7-9; d_call: TRBD2; cdr3_nt: TGTGCCAGCAGCTCGACCGTGGCTAGCGGCACCGGGGAGCTGTTTTTT; cdr3_aa: CASSSTVASGTGELFF
clone_size: few; j_call: TRBJ2-7; v_call: TRBV15; d_call: TRBD2; cdr3_nt: TGTGCCACCAGCAGAGCGAGCAGCGGGGTCACCTACGAGCAGTACTTC; cdr3_aa: CATSRASSGVTYEQYF
clone_size: .; j_call: TRBJ2-3; v_call: TRBV9; d_call: .; cdr3_nt: TGTGCCAGCAGCGTAGATCTAGGCACAGATACGCAGTATTTT; cdr3_aa: CASSVDLGTDTQYF
clone_size: .; j_call: TRBJ1-5; v_call: TRBV10-3; d_call: TRBD1; cdr3_nt: TGTGCCATCAGTCGGGACAGGGACCAGCCCCAGCATTTT; cdr3_aa: CAISRDRDQPQHF
clone_size: few; j_call: TRBJ2-2; v_call: TRBV19; d_call: TRBD1; cdr3_nt: TGTGCCAGTAGCATAAGACAGGGTAGTTACACCGGGGAGCTGTTTTTT; cdr3_aa: CASSIRQGSYTGELFF
clone_size: few; j_call: TRBJ1-2; v_call: TRBV25-1; d_call: .; cdr3_nt: TGTGCCAGCAGTGAATATAAACAGGGTGGCTACACCTTC; cdr3_aa: CASSEYKQGGYTF
clone_size: .; j_call: TRBJ2-7; v_call: TRBV30; d_call: TRBD1; cdr3_nt: TGTGCCTGGGACAGGGGCCGCCCGCCCTACGAGCAGTACTTC; cdr3_aa: CAWDRGRPPYEQYF
clone_size: .; j_call: TRBJ2-7; v_call: TRBV5-1; d_call: TRBD2; cdr3_nt: TGCGCCAGCAGCTTGGGACTAGCGGCGGGCTACGAGCAGTACTTC; cdr3_aa: CASSLGLAAGYEQYF
clone_size: .; j_call: TRBJ2-1; v_call: TRBV10-1; d_call: .; cdr3_nt: TGCGCCAGCAGTGAGGGGACACCGAACAATGAGCAGTTCTTC; cdr3_aa: CASSEGTPNNEQFF
clone_size: .; j_call: TRBJ2-1; v_call: TRBV9; d_call: TRBD2; cdr3_nt: TGTGCCAGCAGCGTCTCGATGGGTTCGGGCGGGGGGGCATTCGAGCAGTTCTTC; cdr3_aa: CASSVSMGSGGGAFEQFF
clone_size: .; j_call: TRBJ1-2; v_call: TRBV29-1; d_call: .; cdr3_nt: TGCAGCCCCCCTCCCTTGTTTGGGGGGGGCGCCTATGGCTACACCTTC; cdr3_aa: CSPPPLFGGGAYGYTF